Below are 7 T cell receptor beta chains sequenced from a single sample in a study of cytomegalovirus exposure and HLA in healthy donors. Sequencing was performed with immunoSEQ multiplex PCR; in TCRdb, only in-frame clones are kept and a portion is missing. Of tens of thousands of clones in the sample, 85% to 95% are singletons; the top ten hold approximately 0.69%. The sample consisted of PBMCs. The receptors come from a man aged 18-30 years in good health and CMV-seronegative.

CDR3 loop: CASSQDQAISGEQFF. CDR3 nucleotides: TGTGCCAGCAGCCAAGATCAGGCCATTAGTGGAGAGCAGTTCTTC. The chain recombines TRBV14 with TRBJ2-1, with D uncertain. The V and J ends lost 0 bases and 10 bases respectively, with 16 bases between them. The germline V gene has CDR1 SGHDN and CDR2 FVKESK. CDR3 length: 15 amino acids.

The CDR3 is CSVVLLDRGYEQYF. In DNA, the CDR3 is TGCAGCGTTGTACTCCTGGACAGGGGCTACGAGCAGTACTTC. The J gene is TRBJ2-7, the V gene TRBV29-1; 9 nucleotides line up with TRBD1. V lost 4 bases to trimming and J lost 3 bases; unmatched junction nucleotides: 7. CDR1 and CDR2 from the germline V gene are SQVTM and ANQGSEA. The CDR3 totals 14 residues.

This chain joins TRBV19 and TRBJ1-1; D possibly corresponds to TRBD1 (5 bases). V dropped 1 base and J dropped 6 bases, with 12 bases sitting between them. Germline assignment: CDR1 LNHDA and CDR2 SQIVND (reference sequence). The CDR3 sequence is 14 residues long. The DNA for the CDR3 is TGTGCCAGTAGTATAGGCCTCCCAGGGTCTGAAGCTTTCTTT. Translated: CASSIGLPGSEAFF.

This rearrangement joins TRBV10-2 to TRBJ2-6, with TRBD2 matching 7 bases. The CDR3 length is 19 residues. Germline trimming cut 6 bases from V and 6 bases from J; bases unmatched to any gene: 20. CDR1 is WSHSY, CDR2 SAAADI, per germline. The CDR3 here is CASRDGNPSGLVEANVLTF. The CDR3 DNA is TGCGCCAGCAGGGACGGGAACCCATCTGGACTAGTGGAGGCCAACGTCCTGACTTTC.

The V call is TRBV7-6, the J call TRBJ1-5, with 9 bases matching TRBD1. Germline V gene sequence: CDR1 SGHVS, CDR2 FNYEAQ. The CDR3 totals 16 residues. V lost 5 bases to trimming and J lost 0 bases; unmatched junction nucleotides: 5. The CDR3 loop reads CASSPGTGHSNQPQHF. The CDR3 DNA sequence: TGTGCCAGCAGCCCCGGGACAGGGCATAGCAATCAGCCCCAGCATTTT.

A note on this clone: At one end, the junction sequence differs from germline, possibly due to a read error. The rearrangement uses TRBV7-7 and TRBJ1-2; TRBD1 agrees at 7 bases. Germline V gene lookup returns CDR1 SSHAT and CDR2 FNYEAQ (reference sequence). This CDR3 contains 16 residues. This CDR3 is CASSFCRGRVGYGYTF. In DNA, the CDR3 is TGTGCTAGCAGCTTCTGCAGGGGGAGAGTGGGTTATGGCTACACCTTC.

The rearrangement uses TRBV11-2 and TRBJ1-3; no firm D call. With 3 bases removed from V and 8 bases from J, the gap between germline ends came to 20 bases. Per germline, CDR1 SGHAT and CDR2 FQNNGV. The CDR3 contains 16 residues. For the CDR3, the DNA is TGTGCCAGCAGCTTGCAGGCCCTGGACGGGATGGACACCATATATTTT. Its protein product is CASSLQALDGMDTIYF.